A selection of T cell receptor beta chains follows, all from one sample in a study of blood T cell repertoires in COVID-19. TCRdb keeps only in-frame clones here, not all; method: immunoSEQ multiplex PCR. Of 190,000 or so clones in the sample, roughly 87% were seen once. Sequencing was done on a sample of PBMCs or T cells enriched from blood (not recorded which). The source is a young man with acute COVID-19. CDR3s leave out the opening cysteine and the closing phenylalanine or tryptophan. The order of the fields is V gene, J gene, CDR3 protein.

V gene: TRBV5-1
J gene: TRBJ1-6
CDR3 protein: ASSLAGADRSPLH

V gene: TRBV19
J gene: TRBJ2-1
CDR3 protein: ASTPISGKFNEQF

V gene: TRBV7-9
J gene: TRBJ1-1
CDR3 protein: ASSPLRQGPNTEAF

V gene: TRBV28
J gene: TRBJ2-3
CDR3 protein: ASSPPSGRFTDTQY

V gene: TRBV28
J gene: TRBJ2-2
CDR3 protein: ASSLFGREDTGELF

V gene: TRBV27
J gene: TRBJ2-6
CDR3 protein: ASSLEGVGANVLT

V gene: TRBV9
J gene: TRBJ2-2
CDR3 protein: ASSVVVAGSTGELF

V gene: TRBV10-2
J gene: TRBJ1-5
CDR3 protein: ASSATTGGQPQH

V gene: TRBV11-3
J gene: TRBJ1-3
CDR3 protein: ASSSRGRGNTIY

V gene: TRBV5-1
J gene: TRBJ2-7
CDR3 protein: ASSLGRGQSYEQY

V gene: TRBV30
J gene: TRBJ1-1
CDR3 protein: AGGTANTEAF

V gene: TRBV9
J gene: TRBJ2-3
CDR3 protein: ASSHDSASTDTQY

V gene: TRBV11-3
J gene: TRBJ1-1
CDR3 protein: ASSSREGRTEAF

V gene: TRBV4-2
J gene: TRBJ2-7
CDR3 protein: ASSQEELAEQY

V gene: TRBV7-8
J gene: TRBJ2-7
CDR3 protein: ASNPVGVSEQY

V gene: TRBV6-2/TRBV6-3
J gene: TRBJ2-7
CDR3 protein: ASSYSGLYEQY

V gene: TRBV5-1
J gene: TRBJ2-7
CDR3 protein: ASSLSLAGTGEQY

V gene: TRBV3-1/TRBV3-2
J gene: TRBJ1-2
CDR3 protein: ASSLPKLGGYT

V gene: TRBV5-6
J gene: TRBJ1-1
CDR3 protein: ASSSTGNEAF

V gene: TRBV27
J gene: TRBJ1-6
CDR3 protein: ASGDRGSSYNSPLH

V gene: TRBV28
J gene: TRBJ1-1
CDR3 protein: ASSPWRGDSNTEAF

V gene: TRBV28
J gene: TRBJ2-7
CDR3 protein: ASSLIPPGQGEQY

V gene: TRBV2
J gene: TRBJ1-1
CDR3 protein: ASSRQENTEAF

V gene: TRBV28
J gene: TRBJ1-1
CDR3 protein: ASSRGAAEAF

V gene: TRBV4-3
J gene: TRBJ1-2
CDR3 protein: ASSQDSGLTASGYT

V gene: TRBV19
J gene: TRBJ2-3
CDR3 protein: ASRKQSPTDTQY

V gene: TRBV11-3
J gene: TRBJ2-2
CDR3 protein: ASSQGSGELF

V gene: TRBV29-1
J gene: TRBJ2-7
CDR3 protein: SVIPETGSTVEQY

V gene: TRBV29-1
J gene: TRBJ2-2
CDR3 protein: SVVLTGGDTGELF

V gene: TRBV30
J gene: TRBJ2-6
CDR3 protein: AWSQASGANVLT

V gene: TRBV27
J gene: TRBJ1-1
CDR3 protein: ASSPQGFTEAF

V gene: TRBV27
J gene: TRBJ1-4
CDR3 protein: ASSLGSRDRLF

V gene: TRBV6-1
J gene: TRBJ1-2
CDR3 protein: ASSEGDRGQGGYT

V gene: TRBV11-3
J gene: TRBJ2-3
CDR3 protein: ASSLILRLAGYTDTQY

V gene: TRBV30
J gene: TRBJ2-5
CDR3 protein: AWSVLGSPTQETQY

V gene: TRBV7-2
J gene: TRBJ1-1
CDR3 protein: ASSLASTEAF

V gene: TRBV5-8
J gene: TRBJ2-1
CDR3 protein: ASTRLVGSYNEQF

V gene: TRBV24-1
J gene: TRBJ2-2
CDR3 protein: ATSGDSWGGELF

V gene: TRBV11-2
J gene: TRBJ2-7
CDR3 protein: ASSSTGVSEQY

V gene: TRBV28
J gene: TRBJ1-4
CDR3 protein: ASSFREKEGKLF

V gene: TRBV2
J gene: TRBJ1-1
CDR3 protein: ASSVRGVNTEAF

V gene: TRBV18
J gene: TRBJ2-7
CDR3 protein: ASSPSDRAGLEQY

V gene: TRBV11-3
J gene: TRBJ2-7
CDR3 protein: ASSPHGDEQY

V gene: TRBV5-1
J gene: TRBJ2-7
CDR3 protein: ASSLRTGVDEQY

V gene: TRBV14
J gene: TRBJ2-7
CDR3 protein: ASSQIASYEQY

V gene: TRBV7-2
J gene: TRBJ2-7
CDR3 protein: ASSLAGGEAYEQY

V gene: TRBV19
J gene: TRBJ1-1
CDR3 protein: ASSMQGTEAF

V gene: TRBV4-2
J gene: TRBJ2-3
CDR3 protein: ASSQGGSTDTQY